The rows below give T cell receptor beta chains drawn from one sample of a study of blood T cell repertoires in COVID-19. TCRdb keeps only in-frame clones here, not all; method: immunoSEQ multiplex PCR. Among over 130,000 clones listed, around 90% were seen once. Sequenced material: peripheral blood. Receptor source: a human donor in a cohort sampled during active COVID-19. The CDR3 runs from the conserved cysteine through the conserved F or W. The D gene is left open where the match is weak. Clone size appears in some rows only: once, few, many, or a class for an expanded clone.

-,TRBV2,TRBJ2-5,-,CASSEWRGGEQETQYF,TGTGCCAGCAGTGAATGGAGAGGCGGGGAGCAAGAGACCCAGTACTTC
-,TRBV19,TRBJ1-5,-,CASTSPVRGGQPQHF,TGTGCCAGTACCTCCCCCGTCAGGGGCGGACAGCCCCAGCATTTT
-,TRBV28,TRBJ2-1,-,CASRSAGHSVYNEQFF,TGTGCCAGCCGCTCGGCAGGCCATTCAGTATACAATGAGCAGTTCTTC
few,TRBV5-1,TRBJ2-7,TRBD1,CASSPGQGSYEQYF,TGCGCCAGCTCACCGGGACAGGGCTCCTACGAGCAGTACTTC
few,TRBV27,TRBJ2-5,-,CASSLRDSQETQYF,TGTGCCAGCAGTTTAAGAGACAGCCAAGAGACCCAGTACTTC
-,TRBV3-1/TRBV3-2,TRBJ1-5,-,CASSQGTVNQPQHF,TGTGCCAGCAGCCAAGGGACAGTCAATCAGCCCCAGCATTTT
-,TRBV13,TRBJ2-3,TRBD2,CASSRRLAGAPADTQYF,TGTGCCAGCAGCCGGAGACTAGCGGGGGCCCCAGCAGATACGCAGTATTTT
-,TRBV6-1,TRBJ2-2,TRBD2,CASSGGGRRHAGELFF,TGTGCCAGCAGTGGGGGGGGACGGCGGCATGCCGGGGAGCTGTTTTTT
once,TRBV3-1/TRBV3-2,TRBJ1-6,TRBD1,CASRRTGTGASPLHF,TGTGCCAGCAGACGCACCGGGACAGGGGCCTCACCCCTCCACTTT
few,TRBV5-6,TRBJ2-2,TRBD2,CASSLFGGGNTGELFF,TGTGCCAGCAGCCTGTTTGGCGGGGGAAACACCGGGGAGCTGTTTTTT
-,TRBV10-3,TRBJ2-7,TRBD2,CAISESREVTYEQYF,TGTGCCATCAGTGAGTCTCGGGAGGTTACCTACGAGCAGTACTTC
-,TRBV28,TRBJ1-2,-,CASIGPAGYGYTF,TGTGCCAGCATCGGGCCCGCGGGATATGGCTACACCTTC
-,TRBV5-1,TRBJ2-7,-,CASSWATGEAYEQYF,TGCGCCAGCAGCTGGGCAACAGGGGAGGCCTACGAGCAGTACTTC
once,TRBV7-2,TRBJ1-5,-,CASSLESGLKPQHF,TGTGCCAGCAGCTTAGAGTCAGGGCTTAAGCCCCAGCATTTT
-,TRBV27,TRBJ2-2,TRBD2,CASKEGTSGSTGELFF,TGTGCCAGCAAGGAGGGTACTAGCGGGAGTACCGGGGAGCTGTTTTTT
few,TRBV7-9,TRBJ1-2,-,CASSPPDSHNYGYTF,TGTGCCAGCAGCCCACCGGACAGTCATAACTATGGCTACACCTTC
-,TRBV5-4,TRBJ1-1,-,CASSFGGVASEAFF,TGTGCCAGCAGCTTCGGCGGGGTTGCATCTGAAGCTTTCTTT
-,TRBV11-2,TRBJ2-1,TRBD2,CASSQRTSGGGSYNEQFF,TGTGCCAGCAGCCAAAGGACTAGCGGGGGGGGCTCCTACAATGAGCAGTTCTTC
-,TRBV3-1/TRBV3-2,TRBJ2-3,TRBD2,CASSQRGAPADTQYF,TGTGCCAGCAGCCAGCGGGGGGCACCCGCGGATACGCAGTATTTT
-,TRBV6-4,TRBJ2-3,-,CASSVQPQSTDTQYF,TGTGCCAGCAGTGTACAGCCACAAAGCACAGATACGCAGTATTTT
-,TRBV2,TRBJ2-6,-,CASSRESGANVLTF,TGTGCCAGCTCTCGAGAGTCTGGGGCCAACGTCCTGACTTTC
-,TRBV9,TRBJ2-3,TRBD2,CASSDPGLAPRDTQYF,TGTGCCAGCAGCGACCCGGGACTAGCGCCCCGGGATACGCAGTATTTT
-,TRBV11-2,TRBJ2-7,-,CASSLTQGPYEQYF,TGTGCCAGCAGCTTAACACAGGGCCCCTACGAGCAGTACTTC
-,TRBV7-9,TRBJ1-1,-,CASSLGRVAEAFF,TGTGCCAGCAGCTTAGGCCGGGTGGCTGAAGCTTTCTTT
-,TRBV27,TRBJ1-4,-,CASRAGAVEKLFF,TGTGCCAGCAGAGCGGGGGCAGTGGAAAAACTGTTTTTT
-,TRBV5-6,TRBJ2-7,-,CASNYQGRYEQYF,TGTGCCAGCAACTACCAGGGCAGATACGAGCAGTACTTC
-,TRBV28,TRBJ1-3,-,CASSPPVGASGNTIYF,TGTGCCAGCAGTCCCCCGGTAGGGGCCTCTGGAAACACCATATATTTT
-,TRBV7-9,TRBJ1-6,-,CASSTGGQYNSPLHF,TGTGCCAGCAGCACAGGAGGACAGTATAATTCACCCCTCCACTTT
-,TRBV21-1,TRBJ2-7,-,CARGGEQYF,TGTGCCAGAGGGGGCGAGCAGTACTTC
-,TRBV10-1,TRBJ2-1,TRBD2,CASSGTSGEQFF,TGCGCCAGCAGCGGAACTAGCGGGGAGCAGTTCTTC
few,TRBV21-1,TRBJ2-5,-,CASSKDYGTSGEKYF,TGTGCCAGCAGCAAAGATTATGGGACTAGCGGGGAAAAGTACTTC
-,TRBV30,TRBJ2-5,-,CAWSLQETQYF,TGTGCCTGGAGTCTCCAAGAGACCCAGTACTTC
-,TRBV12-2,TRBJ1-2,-,CASRLGLQGADNYGYTF,TGTGCAAGTCGCTTAGGCCTGCAGGGGGCTGATAACTATGGCTACACCTTC
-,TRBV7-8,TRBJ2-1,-,CATGNNEQFF,TGTGCCACGGGGAACAATGAGCAGTTCTTC
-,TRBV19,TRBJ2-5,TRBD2,CASSPGTSGKKTQYF,TGTGCCAGTAGTCCCGGGACTAGCGGGAAAAAGACCCAGTACTTC
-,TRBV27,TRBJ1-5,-,CASSLYGGGPQHF,TGTGCCAGCAGTTTATACGGGGGAGGGCCCCAGCATTTT
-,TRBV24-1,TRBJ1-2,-,CATGTSNYGYTF,TGTGCTACAGGGACCTCTAACTATGGCTACACCTTC
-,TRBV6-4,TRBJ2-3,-,CASSRTSLDTQYF,TGTGCCAGCAGTAGGACATCCTTAGATACGCAGTATTTT
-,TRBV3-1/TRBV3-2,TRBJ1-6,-,CASSQGNQVNNSPLHF,TGTGCCAGCAGCCAAGGTAATCAGGTCAATAATTCACCCCTCCACTTT
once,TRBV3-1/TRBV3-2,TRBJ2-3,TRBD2,CASSPTGGLTDTQYF,TGTGCCAGCAGCCCAACGGGGGGTCTCACAGATACGCAGTATTTT
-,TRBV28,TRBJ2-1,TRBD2,CASKMRGGLSYNEQFF,TGTGCCAGCAAAATGCGCGGGGGGCTCTCCTACAATGAGCAGTTCTTC
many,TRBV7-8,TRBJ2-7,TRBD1,CASSSRPGTGINEQYF,TGTGCCAGCAGCTCACGTCCCGGGACAGGGATCAACGAGCAGTACTTC
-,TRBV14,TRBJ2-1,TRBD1,CASSRQGYEQFF,TGTGCCAGCAGCCGACAGGGATATGAGCAGTTCTTC
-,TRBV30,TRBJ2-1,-,CAWSVGQGGNEQFF,TGTGCCTGGAGTGTAGGGCAGGGGGGAAATGAGCAGTTCTTC
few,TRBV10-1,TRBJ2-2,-,CASSEDSRTGELFF,TGCGCCAGCAGTGAGGACAGTCGCACCGGGGAGCTGTTTTTT
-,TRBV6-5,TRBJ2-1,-,CASSYFQGGNEQFF,TGTGCCAGCAGTTACTTTCAGGGGGGAAATGAGCAGTTCTTC
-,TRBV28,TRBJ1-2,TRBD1,CASSQPRQGNYGYTF,TGTGCCAGCAGTCAACCTCGACAGGGAAACTATGGCTACACCTTC
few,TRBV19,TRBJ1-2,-,CASSISRRTNYGYTF,TGTGCCAGTAGTATTTCTCGGCGGACTAACTATGGCTACACCTTC
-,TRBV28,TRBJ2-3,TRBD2,CASTLNSGSGTDTQYF,TGTGCCAGCACCCTCAATAGCGGGAGTGGCACAGATACGCAGTATTTT
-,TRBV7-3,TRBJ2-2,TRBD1,CASSSGTVNTGELFF,TGTGCCAGCAGTTCCGGGACAGTGAACACCGGGGAGCTGTTTTTT
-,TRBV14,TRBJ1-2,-,CASSQETGGFRYTF,TGTGCCAGCAGCCAAGAAACGGGGGGTTTTCGCTACACCTTC
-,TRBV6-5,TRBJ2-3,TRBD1,CASDRDRSTDTQYF,TGTGCCAGCGACCGGGACAGGAGCACAGATACGCAGTATTTT
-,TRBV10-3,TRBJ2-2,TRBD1,CAIRQGDAGELFF,TGTGCCATCAGACAGGGGGACGCCGGGGAGCTGTTTTTT
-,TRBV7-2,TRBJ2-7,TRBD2,CASSLVGEGFYEQYF,TGTGCCAGCAGCTTAGTCGGGGAGGGATTTTACGAGCAGTACTTC